One T cell receptor beta chain is described in this entry. There is no known antigen for this receptor. No base qualities exist here, and no much larger clone lies one base off it. TCRbeta CDR3 regions were amplified from genomic DNA by means of the immunoSEQ Assay, a bias-controlled multiplex PCR. The source study handled its data this way. Within the assay, amplification of reference gene primers was used to estimate how many nucleated cells each sample contained. To quantify the absolute abundance of each unique TCRbeta CDR3 rearrangement, sequence reads were collapsed and filtered. Productive Simpson clonality was computed per sample as the square root of Simpson's diversity index over productive rearrangements. TCRdb holds this immuneACCESS table with in-frame rearrangements only. Some clones are missing; in checked studies, unresolved V genes explain under half, and the rest has no known cause. V and J calls and clone size follow that table, whereas D and trimming were derived from the DNA. A total of about 200,000 clones appear in this sample, 85% to 90% of them only once. Less than 4.5% of the sample goes to the ten largest clones.

In the prospective study, participants were 18 to 89 years old, resided in about two dozen geographic areas of the United States, and were enrolled through a virtual design. In the prospective study, cohorts were assigned on the basis of participant-reported clinical history obtained from a screening survey and a study questionnaire. In the prospective study, mobile phlebotomists collected whole blood, serum and a nasopharyngeal or oropharyngeal swab from each participant. Additional blood draws and questionnaires over an approximately two-month period could optionally be provided by prospective study participants. Prospective study blood samples were shipped either frozen or at room temperature before DNA extraction. According to the germline V gene, CDR1 reads SGDLS and CDR2 reads YYNGEE. V is pared back by 5 bases and J by 3 bases, with 11 bases lying between the germline termini. From the cysteine through the phenylalanine, the CDR3 covers 13 amino acids. The only DNA kept is the CDR3, 39 bases in frame from the first base.

The sample is drawn from a study of blood T cell repertoires in COVID-19 (dated by TCRdb to 2018 to 2020). With regard to the full study: The collaborator samples originated in the United States, Italy and Spain and spanned the acute and convalescent phases of COVID-19. The repertoires were released in a freely available public database meant as a resource for research on the immune response to SARS-CoV-2. Where available, HLA class I and class II types were obtained from metadata supplied by the sample provider rather than from assay-based typing. The samples were drawn from two sources: the first 160 participants of the ongoing ImmuneRACE study, and 950 to 1,500 subjects contributed by 6 global collaborators. The sample metadata nearly always contained a de-identified subject ID, COVID-19 status, age in years and sex. The prospective study material was composed of cDNA or gDNA derived from T cells, B-cell-depleted T cells, or PBMCs. Subjects who had been exposed to COVID-19, were actively infected with it, or had recovered from it provided the deeply sampled blood TCRbeta repertoires that made up the dataset. Study-wide conclusions, independent of this receptor: The quantity of clinical and demographic metadata differed by source and by participant and was supplied without curation.

Recombination joined TRBV9 with TRBJ1-1; matching of 5 bases hints at TRBD1 as the D gene. The TCR comes from a woman aged 25-40 years with acute COVID-19. Sequenced sample: PBMCs or T cells enriched from blood (not recorded which). In nucleotides, the sequence is TGTGCCAGCAGTATCGGCAGGGACACTGAAGCTTTCTTT. Its translation is CASSIGRDTEAFF. The full variable domain, with segments outside the CDR3 supplied by the reference TRBV9 and TRBJ1-1 proteins, appears as DSGVTQTPKHLITATGQRVTLRCSPRSGDLSVYWYQQSLDQGLQFLIQYYNGEERAKGNILERFSAQQFPDLHSELNLSSLELGDSALYFCASSIGRDTEAFFGQGTRLTVV.